This T cell receptor beta chain derives from a study of blood T cell repertoires in COVID-19. Study-wide background: Sites in the United States, Italy and Spain provided acute and convalescent COVID-19 samples. In each case, the material was cDNA or gDNA derived from T cells, B-cell-depleted T cells, or PBMCs.

Seattle patient enrollment occurred during active infection, with longitudinal follow-up thereafter. In the study's own analysis: For nucleated cells, counts were estimated from reference gene primer amplification. Here immunoSEQ multiplex PCR was the method, and the copy in TCRdb shows in-frame clones only, minus some. V, J and clone size derive from that table, while D and trimming were established from the DNA sequence. The sample comprises about 310,000 clones, about nine tenths of which are singletons, and under 3% rests with the top ten. V lost 0 bases, J lost 4 bases, and 12 bases lay in between. Germline V gives CDR1 MGHRA, CDR2 YSYEKL. The CDR3 sequence is 15 residues long.

Sequenced material: peripheral blood. This receptor was obtained from a woman in her twenties or thirties with COVID-19, enrolled during active disease. The chain employs TRBV4-1 and TRBJ1-2; D remains ambiguous. CDR3 region: CASSQDGQSAYGYTF. The CDR3 region has the DNA TGCGCCAGCAGCCAAGATGGGCAGAGTGCCTATGGCTACACCTTC.